The 8 T cell receptor beta chains listed next were all sequenced from one sample in a study of read filtering for tumor transcriptome and immune sequencing. From 350 to 500 ng of RNA, a library with molecular barcoded alpha/delta and beta/gamma adaptors was made. TCRdb ran MiXCR on the reads and lists one entry per CDR3 protein. The sample contains some 25,000 distinct CDR3 sequences, 20% to 25% of which appear only once. Sequenced input: a population of CD138-negative cells sorted from bone marrow. The receptors were gathered from a donor at least 40 years old with multiple myeloma.

Note on this clonotype: This may be a read error, as it is one base from a much larger clone. No conserved phenylalanine or tryptophan ends this CDR3, so it is likely a read error. V gene TRBV30 combines with J gene TRBJ2-7; no clear D gene. The germline V gene has CDR1 GTSNPN and CDR2 SVGIG (reference sequence). The CDR3 extends over 13 amino acids. V lost 2 bases and J lost 5, with 13 bases in between. The CDR3 coding sequence is TGTGCCTGGAGTCTGGTGAAGAGGAACGAGCAGTACTCC. Its translation: CAWSLVKRNEQYS.

At least ten counts were recorded for this clonotype. The chain combines TRBV9 with TRBJ2-3, with D possibly being TRBD2 (5 bases). The germline V and J ends were trimmed by 3 bases and 0 bases, with 14 bases remaining between them. Per the germline V gene, CDR1 is SGDLS and CDR2 is YYNGEE. The CDR3 runs to 16 residues. This chain's CDR3 is CASSEEGAYSTDTQYF. The CDR3 nucleotides read TGTGCCAGCAGCGAAGAGGGAGCTTATAGCACAGATACGCAGTATTTT. The complete variable domain, with remaining parts taken from reference TRBV9 and TRBJ2-3, reads DSGVTQTPKHLITATGQRVTLRCSPRSGDLSVYWYQQSLDQGLQFLIQYYNGEERAKGNILERFSAQQFPDLHSELNLSSLELGDSALYFCASSEEGAYSTDTQYFGPGTRLTVL.

This clonotype has a count of ten or more. V gene TRBV5-1 combines with J gene TRBJ1-1; possible D gene TRBD1, 6 bases. CDR1 and CDR2 (germline): SGHRS, YFSETQ. The CDR3 totals 15 residues. V was pared by 5 bases and J by 5 bases, with 19 bases between. The CDR3 here is CASSTGLMGQTEAFF. As DNA, the CDR3 is TGCGCCAGCAGTACAGGGTTGATGGGGCAGACTGAAGCTTTCTTT.

Many counts were recorded for this clonotype. The CDR3 DNA sequence: TGTGCCAGCAGTTTAGTTGGCTACACCGGGGAGCTGTTTTTT. Its protein is CASSLVGYTGELFF. V gene TRBV27 combines with J gene TRBJ2-2; D not resolved. This CDR3 spans 14 amino acids. CDR1 and CDR2 from the germline V gene are MNHEY and SMNVEV (reference sequence). V gave up 2 bases and J gave up 3 bases, with 7 bases separating them.

This clonotype was seen just once. A single base separates this from a much larger clone, so it may be a read error. The gene calls are TRBV5-4 and TRBJ2-5, with a tentative D call TRBD2 (5 bases). Deletions cut 2 bases from V and 0 bases from J, with 17 bases between. Germline V gene data show CDR1 as SGHNT and CDR2 as YYREEE (reference sequence). The CDR3 loop spans 17 amino acids. The CDR3 loop is CASSLKRSTANQETQYF. CDR3 DNA: TGTGCCAGCAGCTTAAAGCGGAGCACCGCCAACCAAGAGACCCAGTACTTC.

Written as DNA, the CDR3 is TGTGCCAGCTCACCACCCTCCCGATTGGGAAATGAGCAGTTCTTC. It encodes CASSPPSRLGNEQFF. This chain links TRBV18 with TRBJ2-1; D uncertain. The V gene lost 0 bases and the J gene lost 7 bases, with 13 bases spanning the gap. Germline V gene data show CDR1 as KGHSH and CDR2 as LQKENI. CDR3 length equals 15 residues.

This clonotype was recorded many times. The genes are TRBV15 and TRBJ2-1, with D unclear. V lost 0 bases, J lost 7 bases, and 13 bases lay in between. Germline V gives CDR1 LNHNV, CDR2 YYDKDF (reference sequence). The CDR3 loop spans 15 amino acids. CDR3 nucleotides: TGTGCCACCAGCAGAGATTCTCTAGTTCAGAATGAGCAGTTCTTC. Encoded protein: CATSRDSLVQNEQFF.

V usage is TRBV2 and J usage is TRBJ2-1, with 7 nucleotides matching TRBD1. The CDR3 contains 13 residues. The V and J ends lost 11 bases and 3 bases, in that order; junction bases with no gene match: 7. Germline assignment: CDR1 SNHLY and CDR2 FYNNEI. The CDR3 DNA follows: TGTGCCTTCGGGACAGAAAACTACAATGAGCAGTTCTTC. Protein product: CAFGTENYNEQFF.